The T cell receptor beta chain described here comes from a study of shared clonotypes between healthy human individuals. Study results and limitations: In contrast to clonotypes shared by all four donors, non-shared clonotypes had lower generation probabilities.

Germline-derived CDR1 and CDR2 are WSHSY and SAAADI. Trimming took 7 bases from V and 2 from J, leaving 9 bases between them. This CDR3 has 13 residues. In regard to this clone: Its target is not known.

In the source study's methods: Filtering differed since immunoSEQ provided only junctions, with no quality scores. Method: immunoSEQ multiplex PCR; TCRdb's copy keeps in-frame clones and lacks some. V, J and clone size reflect that table, while D and trimming were determined from the DNA. The table lists approximately 2,000,000 clones, roughly 95% of them singletons. The naive CD8 subset, CD45RO-negative cells positively selected for CCR7, excluded terminally differentiated effector memory CD45RA+ cells. The sequence was collected from a man younger than 35 in good health. Some clones in this sample may be carry-over from other donors' samples. The chain has TRBV10-2 and TRBJ2-1; TRBD2 might be the D (5 bases). The specimen was naive CD8+ T cells from PBMCs. This CDR3 is CASTGITYNEQFF. The CDR3 DNA reads as TGCGCCAGCACCGGGATTACCTACAATGAGCAGTTCTTC.